The subject of this entry is one T cell receptor beta chain. Authors' methods: Reference gene primers were amplified, and this amplification served to estimate nucleated cell counts. Measured with immunoSEQ multiplex PCR; TCRdb has only the in-frame clones, and not every one. From that table come the V and J calls and clone size; the DNA was used to work out D and trimming. The table has about 35,000 clones, about four fifths seen once. This sample was taken from a study of blood T cell repertoires in COVID-19. Across the whole study: The study drew acute and convalescent COVID-19 samples from the United States, Italy and Spain. Sources were T cells, B-cell-depleted T cells, or PBMCs; the material itself was cDNA or gDNA.

V trimming: 5 bases; J trimming: 5 bases; junction bases outside the gene matches: 5. In germline, CDR1 is LGHDT, CDR2 YNNKEL (reference sequence). This CDR3 comprises 14 residues. The chain links TRBV3-1 (or the pseudogene TRBV3-2) to TRBJ1-1, with 10 bases lining up with TRBD1. The specimen sequenced was peripheral blood. This TCR came from a man aged 45-65 years with acute or convalescent COVID-19. The DNA of the CDR3 is TGTGCCAGCAGCTTTAGACAGGGGGCGACTGAAGCTTTCTTT. It codes for CASSFRQGATEAFF.